The entry below describes one T cell receptor beta chain. This clonotype was seen at least ten times. The antigen this receptor binds is unknown. No base qualities exist here, and no much larger clone lies one base off it. The sample belongs to a study of T-cell reconstitution after alpha-beta-depleted transplantation in children listed by TCRdb under 2016. As for the study more broadly: Using TCR repertoire profiling, the study followed T-cell immune reconstitution in a quantitative way in children after TCRalphabeta/CD19-depleted allogeneic hematopoietic cell transplantation. The investigation overall reported the following: The apparently early recovery of alphabetaT-cell counts about two months after transplant reportedly depended on only several hundred rapidly expanded clones that came from non-depleted graft cells. Over the following months the frequencies of hyperexpanded clones went down, and after one year T-cell counts and TCRbeta diversity were mostly credited to newly produced T cells. In some patients, the high TCRbeta diversity seen at day 60 was put down to recipient T cells and intrathymic progenitors that had survived conditioning.

What the treatment or condition label conveys for this sample: allogeneic hematopoietic cell transplantation with graft depleted of TCRalphabeta T cells and CD19 B cells. The transplant recipients were children given TCRalphabeta/CD19-depleted allogeneic hematopoietic cell grafts. The library was produced with PCR. Data came from an Illumina HiSeq 2500. To normalize quantification of the TCRbeta repertoire, the TCR libraries were built with molecular barcoding that relied on unique molecular identifiers. The public reads were reanalyzed by TCRdb: fastp trimming at Q25, MiXCR alignment, in-frame beta chains only. Rows with a matching CDR3 protein are joined into one entry that keeps the most common DNA and genes. Present in this sample are about 190,000 distinct CDR3 sequences, around 10% of which were seen just once. Around 13% of the sample goes to the ten largest clones. CDR3 length: 18 amino acids, cysteine to phenylalanine. Only CDR3 DNA is held: 54 bases, read in frame from base 1. CDR1 and CDR2, per the germline V gene (reference sequence), are SGHAT and FQDESV. At the junction V is shortened by 0 bases and J by 4 bases, with 16 bases in between.

The sequence was obtained from a boy aged 2-15 years with acute myeloid leukemia, due to receive a stem cell transplant. The input for sequencing was PBMCs, taken before TCRalphabeta/CD19-depleted stem cell transplant. The sequence is built from TRBV11-1 and TRBJ2-6; no confident D gene assignment can be made. This receptor carries the CDR3 CASSLALGRSLGANVLTF. The DNA reads TGTGCCAGCAGCTTAGCGCTCGGGCGATCTCTGGGGGCCAACGTCCTGACTTTC.